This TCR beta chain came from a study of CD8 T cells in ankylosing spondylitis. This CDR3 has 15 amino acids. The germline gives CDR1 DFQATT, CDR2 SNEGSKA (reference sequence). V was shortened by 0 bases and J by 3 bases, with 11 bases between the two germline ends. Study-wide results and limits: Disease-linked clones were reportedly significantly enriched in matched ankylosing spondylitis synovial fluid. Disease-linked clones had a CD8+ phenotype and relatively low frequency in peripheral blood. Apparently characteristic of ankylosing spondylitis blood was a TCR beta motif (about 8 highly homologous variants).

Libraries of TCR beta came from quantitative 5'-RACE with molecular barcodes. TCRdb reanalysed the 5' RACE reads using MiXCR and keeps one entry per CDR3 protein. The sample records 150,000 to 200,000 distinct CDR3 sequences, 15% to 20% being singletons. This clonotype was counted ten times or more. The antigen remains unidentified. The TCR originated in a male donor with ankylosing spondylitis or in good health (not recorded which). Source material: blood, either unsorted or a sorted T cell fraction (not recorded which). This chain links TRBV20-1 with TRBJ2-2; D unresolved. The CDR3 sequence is CSAREFGPYTGELFF. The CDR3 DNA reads TGCAGTGCTAGAGAATTCGGACCGTACACCGGGGAGCTGTTTTTT.